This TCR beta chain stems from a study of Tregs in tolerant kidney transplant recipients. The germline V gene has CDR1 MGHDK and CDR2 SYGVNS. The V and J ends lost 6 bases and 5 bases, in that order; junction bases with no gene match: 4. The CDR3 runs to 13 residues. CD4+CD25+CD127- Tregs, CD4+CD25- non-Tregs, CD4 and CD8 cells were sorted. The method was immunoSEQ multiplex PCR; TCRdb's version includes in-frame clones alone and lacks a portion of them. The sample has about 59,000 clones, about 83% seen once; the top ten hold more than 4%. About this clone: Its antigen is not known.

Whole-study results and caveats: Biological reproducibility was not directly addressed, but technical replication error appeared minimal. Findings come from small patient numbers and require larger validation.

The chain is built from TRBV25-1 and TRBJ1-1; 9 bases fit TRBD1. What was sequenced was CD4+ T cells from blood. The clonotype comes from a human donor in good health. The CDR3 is CASRGQGKTEAFF. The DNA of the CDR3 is TGTGCCAGCAGGGGACAGGGAAAAACTGAAGCTTTCTTT.